These T cell receptor beta chains were read from a single sample in a study of blood T cell repertoires in COVID-19. TCRdb's table, derived via immunoSEQ multiplex PCR, lists solely in-frame clones and lacks some. The sample has about 250,000 clones, over 90% seen once. The sequencing input was peripheral blood. The origin of the receptors is a man aged 25-45 years with COVID-19, enrolled during active disease. The CDR3 runs from the conserved cysteine through the conserved F or W. D genes are given only for firm matches. Clone size is not always given. Where it is, it says once, few, many or a class for expanded clones.

TRBJ2-2 TRBD1 TRBV10-3 17 - CAISATGTGAGTGELFF TGTGCCATCAGTGCCACCGGGACAGGGGCGGGAACCGGGGAGCTGTTTTTT
TRBJ1-6 - TRBV6-4 15 - CASSAIGGVNSPLHF TGTGCCAGCAGTGCCATCGGGGGAGTTAATTCACCCCTCCACTTT
TRBJ2-5 TRBD2 TRBV7-2 16 - CASSSSGGALRETQYF TGTGCCAGCAGCTCCAGCGGGGGGGCCCTTCGAGAGACCCAGTACTTC
TRBJ1-1 - TRBV6-5 16 - CASSYLPQGVGTEAFF TGTGCCAGCAGTTATCTTCCCCAGGGCGTCGGCACTGAAGCTTTCTTT
TRBJ1-1 TRBD1 TRBV19 15 once CASSSPTGVWSEAFF TGTGCCAGTAGTTCGCCGACAGGGGTATGGTCTGAAGCTTTCTTT
TRBJ2-5 TRBD2 TRBV9 16 - CASSPRTSGGEETQYF TGTGCCAGCAGCCCAAGGACTAGCGGGGGGGAAGAGACCCAGTACTTC
TRBJ1-1 TRBD1 TRBV5-1 15 - CASRVPGQGNTEAFF TGCGCCAGTAGGGTCCCGGGACAGGGGAACACTGAAGCTTTCTTT
TRBJ1-1 - TRBV9 14 - CASSVVRGNTEAFF TGTGCCAGCAGCGTAGTCCGGGGGAACACTGAAGCTTTCTTT
TRBJ1-4 TRBD1 TRBV12-3/TRBV12-4 12 - CASSTSGTVLFF TGTGCCAGCAGCACCTCCGGGACAGTTCTGTTTTTT
TRBJ1-5 - TRBV6-1 15 - CASSEGGGARQPQHF TGTGCCAGCAGTGAAGGCGGGGGGGCGCGGCAGCCCCAGCATTTT
TRBJ1-1 - TRBV18 15 - CASSRQGIMNTEAFF TGTGCCAGCTCAAGGCAGGGAATTATGAACACTGAAGCTTTCTTT
TRBJ2-5 TRBD1 TRBV29-1 14 - CSVGRAGGTGTQYF TGCAGCGTTGGTAGAGCAGGGGGCACCGGGACCCAGTACTTC
TRBJ1-1 - TRBV20-1 11 - CSAASGHEAFF TGCAGTGCTGCATCCGGACATGAAGCTTTCTTT
TRBJ1-2 TRBD1 TRBV27 17 once CASSFGDRGGFGYGYTF TGTGCCAGCAGTTTTGGGGACAGGGGGGGATTTGGGTATGGCTACACCTTC
TRBJ1-2 - TRBV4-2 16 - CASTTLRGGAYYGYTF TGTGCCAGCACCACATTGAGAGGAGGTGCGTACTATGGCTACACCTTC
TRBJ2-1 - TRBV20-1 11 - CSVRSGHEQFF TGCAGTGTCAGATCAGGGCATGAGCAGTTCTTC
TRBJ2-2 - TRBV4-2 16 - CASNLRLGEFTGELFF TGTGCCAGCAACCTACGACTAGGGGAATTCACCGGGGAGCTGTTTTTT
TRBJ2-5 - TRBV30 14 - CAWSVLRYQETQYF TGTGCCTGGAGTGTACTACGGTACCAAGAGACCCAGTACTTC
TRBJ2-7 - TRBV3-1/TRBV3-2 16 few CASSSPPGQALYEQYF TGTGCCAGCAGCTCCCCCCCGGGACAAGCCCTTTACGAGCAGTACTTC
TRBJ1-2 - TRBV7-2 13 - CASNNRAGYGYTF TGTGCCAGCAACAACAGGGCTGGCTATGGCTACACCTTC
TRBJ1-5 - TRBV27 12 - CASSLLGQPQHF TGTGCCAGCAGTTTGCTCGGGCAGCCCCAGCATTTT
TRBJ2-2 TRBD2 TRBV5-4 16 - CASSPPSGGTSGELFF TGTGCCAGCAGCCCACCTAGCGGGGGGACGTCCGGGGAGCTGTTTTTT
TRBJ1-3 - TRBV5-1 16 - CASSLWGGRSGNTIYF TGCGCCAGCAGCTTGTGGGGGGGAAGGTCTGGAAACACCATATATTTT
TRBJ2-7 TRBD2 TRBV19 18 - CASSRGLAGTDSSYEQYF TGTGCCAGTAGCAGGGGACTAGCGGGGACGGATAGCTCCTACGAGCAGTACTTC
TRBJ2-3 TRBD1 TRBV6-1 17 - CASSGRGTGGHTDTQYF TGTGCCAGCAGTGGTAGAGGGACAGGGGGGCACACAGATACGCAGTATTTT
TRBJ2-5 TRBD1 TRBV29-1 14 once CSVTGQGFGETQYF TGCAGCGTAACGGGACAGGGGTTTGGCGAGACCCAGTACTTC
TRBJ1-2 - TRBV20-1 11 - CSARLGSGYTF TGCAGTGCTAGACTAGGGAGTGGCTACACCTTC
TRBJ2-3 TRBD2 TRBV12-3/TRBV12-4 13 - CASSFLAGDTQYF TGTGCCAGCAGTTTCCTAGCGGGGGATACGCAGTATTTT
TRBJ1-5 - TRBV6-5 15 few CATYGGRRSNQPQHF TGTGCCACCTACGGCGGGAGGCGCAGCAATCAGCCCCAGCATTTT
TRBJ2-1 TRBD1 TRBV3-1/TRBV3-2 14 once CASSQLRQGGEQFF TGTGCCAGCAGCCAACTAAGACAGGGCGGTGAGCAGTTCTTC
TRBJ2-5 TRBD2 TRBV19 14 - CASSMGLAGVAQYF TGTGCCAGTAGTATGGGACTAGCGGGTGTGGCCCAGTACTTC
TRBJ2-6 TRBD1 TRBV7-3 20 - CASSLFSVGQADAGANVLTF TGTGCCAGCAGCTTATTTAGCGTTGGACAGGCGGACGCTGGGGCCAACGTCCTGACTTTC
TRBJ2-7 TRBD1 TRBV3-1/TRBV3-2 14 - CASSPGTGGLEQYF TGTGCCAGCAGCCCCGGGACAGGAGGTCTCGAGCAGTACTTC
TRBJ1-6 - TRBV5-4 15 - CASSLGSSYNSPLHF TGTGCCAGCAGCTTGGGCAGCTCCTATAATTCACCCCTCCACTTT
TRBJ2-5 - TRBV5-1 14 - CASSWGEGEETQYF TGCGCCAGCAGCTGGGGCGAGGGGGAAGAGACCCAGTACTTC
TRBJ2-2 - TRBV19 14 - CASRTTVGTGELFF TGTGCCAGTAGAACGACAGTGGGGACCGGGGAGCTGTTTTTT
TRBJ1-4 TRBD1 TRBV6-6 14 - CASSWTGGGEKLFF TGTGCCAGCAGTTGGACAGGGGGCGGCGAAAAACTGTTTTTT
TRBJ2-1 - TRBV19 13 - CASSPGKRGEQFF TGTGCCAGTAGCCCCGGTAAGCGAGGTGAGCAGTTCTTC
TRBJ1-1 - TRBV29-1 12 - CSVVTTKTEAFF TGCAGCGTTGTAACGACAAAGACTGAAGCTTTCTTT
TRBJ1-2 - TRBV18 13 - CASSPDTGSGYTF TGTGCCAGCTCACCAGACACAGGGTCTGGCTACACCTTC
TRBJ1-5 TRBD1 TRBV3-1/TRBV3-2 15 - CASSQTGGGNQPQHF TGTGCCAGCAGCCAAACAGGGGGCGGGAATCAGCCCCAGCATTTT
TRBJ1-5 TRBD1 TRBV20-1 17 - CSASKTVTGGAGQPQHF TGCAGTGCTAGTAAAACAGTAACAGGGGGCGCGGGTCAGCCCCAGCATTTT
TRBJ1-2 TRBD1 TRBV15 15 few CATSRQTGSVDGYTF TGTGCCACCAGCAGGCAGACAGGGTCGGTCGATGGCTACACCTTC
TRBJ2-6 - TRBV15 17 - CATSSRGGPGGANVLTF TGTGCCACCAGCAGTCGAGGGGGTCCGGGTGGGGCCAACGTCCTGACTTTC
TRBJ1-1 TRBD1 TRBV18 15 - CASSPGDRGLLEAFF TGTGCCAGCTCACCCGGAGACAGGGGGCTTCTTGAAGCTTTCTTT
TRBJ1-6 TRBD1 TRBV3-1/TRBV3-2 15 few CASSQGDSYNSPLHF TGTGCCAGCAGCCAGGGGGACAGCTATAATTCACCCCTCCACTTT
TRBJ1-2 - TRBV27 14 - CASSPGESDYGYTF TGTGCCAGCAGCCCAGGGGAGTCGGACTATGGCTACACCTTC
TRBJ1-2 TRBD1 TRBV12-3/TRBV12-4 13 - CASSPTGGSGYTF TGTGCCAGCAGCCCCACAGGGGGCAGTGGCTACACCTTC
TRBJ2-3 - TRBV18 16 - CASSPVPGQSTDTQYF TGTGCCAGCTCACCGGTTCCGGGACAAAGCACAGATACGCAGTATTTT
TRBJ1-1 TRBD1 TRBV7-9 13 - CASSSISGTEAFF TGTGCCAGCAGCTCGATCTCAGGGACAGAGGCTTTCTTT
TRBJ2-5 - TRBV7-7 13 - CASSAGQQETQYF TGTGCCAGCAGCGCCGGACAGCAAGAGACCCAGTACTTC
TRBJ2-2 - TRBV25-1 15 few CASTGQTGNTGELFF TGTGCCAGCACCGGACAGACAGGGAACACCGGGGAGCTGTTTTTT
TRBJ1-1 TRBD1 TRBV6-2/TRBV6-3 14 - CASSYRQGARQAFF TGTGCCAGCAGTTACCGGCAGGGGGCTAGGCAAGCTTTCTTT
TRBJ1-1 - TRBV6-5 15 - CASSYSSGTGTEAFF TGTGCCAGCAGTTACTCGAGCGGAACTGGGACTGAAGCTTTCTTT